This TCR beta chain was observed in a study of tumor-infiltrating lymphocytes in localized non-small cell lung cancer (dated by TCRdb to the early 2020s). For the study in its entirety: The cohort covered several histologies, both smokers and never-smokers, and patients whose samples were collected after neoadjuvant chemotherapy. The paired tumor versus uninvolved lung comparison of immunoSEQ T-cell fraction included 55 patients. The overall ICON cohort was composed of some 160 surgical patients with localized non-small cell lung cancer whose tumors were resected. Flow cytometry, multiplex immunofluorescence, RNA-seq, exome sequencing and proteomics were applied to the same patients as TCR sequencing, which was one of several integrated assays. Resected tumor tissue and uninvolved lung tissue described as non-adjacent to the tumor were contributed by each patient, with both tissues obtained from the same patient. The full study reports these points: Assay coverage differed among patients according to how much tissue was available, so only a subset of the cohort had TCR sequencing. Consistent with immunofluorescence CD3 counts, TCRbeta sequencing supported greater T cell infiltration in tumors than in uninvolved lung tissue. Because different pieces of the same tissue were used for different assays, technical variation could not be separated from intratumor heterogeneity. TCR-derived T-cell fraction did not differ between the flow cytometry-defined immunotypes IM1 (good prognosis) and IM2 (poor prognosis).

About this clone: This receptor's antigen is unknown. No clone much larger than this one lies a single base away; base qualities are absent.

Relative to germline, V is 5 bases shorter and J is 3 bases shorter, with 7 bases between their ends. The CDR3 has 12 amino acids, counting the end cysteine and phenylalanine. The CDR3 DNA has 36 bases and is translated from base 1. Taken from the germline V gene, the CDR1 and CDR2 loops are SNHLY and FYNNEI. TCR sequencing with the immunoSEQ assay provided the T-cell fraction in tumor and uninvolved lung tissue. The authors' pipeline ran thus. For survival analysis, patients were split into high (upper tertile) and low (lower two tertiles) T-cell fraction groups and compared by log-rank test. A signed-rank test was used to test differences in T-cell fraction between paired tumor and uninvolved lung samples. TCRdb limited this immuneACCESS table to in-frame rearrangements with V and J called. A share of clones is missing; checked studies link under half to unresolved V genes, and the rest is unexplained. V, J and clone size are taken as reported in that table, and D and trimming were inferred from the DNA itself. For this sample the table gives over 10,000 clones, of which approximately 81% were detected only once. Approximately 15% of the sample rests with the top ten.

ICON enrollment began in the first half of 2016, and the last patient was enrolled in the second half of 2018. In a subcohort of 76 patients, fresh tumor and matched uninvolved tissue were collected for in-depth immune analyses, with TCR sequencing among those analyses. No cell sorting was done, and TCR sequencing was instead run on DNA isolated from bulk tissue. The TCR comes from a human donor with non-small cell lung cancer. Source material: uninvolved lung tissue not adjacent to the tumor. The rearrangement combines TRBV2 with TRBJ2-5, with an unclear D gene assignment. CDR3 sequence: CASSTGEETQYF. In nucleotides, the sequence is TGTGCCAGCAGTACCGGTGAAGAGACCCAGTACTTC.